These 19 T cell receptor beta chains were all obtained from the same sample, sequenced in a study of T cell responses to AZD1222 COVID-19 vaccine. Sequencing was performed with immunoSEQ multiplex PCR; in TCRdb, only in-frame clones are kept and a portion is missing. The profile shows 97,000 or so clones, about 88% of them singletons. Sequences were derived from peripheral blood, sampled on day 0 of AZD1222 vaccination. The receptor source for this set is an adult in good health.

The rearrangement uses TRBV29-1 and TRBJ1-1, with D perhaps matching TRBD1 (5 bases). The CDR3 spans 13 residues. Trimming pared 7 bases from V and 0 bases from J, leaving 12 bases between. The germline V gene encodes CDR1 SQVTM and CDR2 ANQGSEA. The CDR3 spells CSATTDLNTEAFF. The CDR3 DNA sequence: TGCAGCGCCACGACAGACTTGAACACTGAAGCTTTCTTT.

This rearrangement joins TRBV10-3 to TRBJ2-2; 13 nucleotides agree with TRBD2. Germline-derived CDR1 and CDR2 are ENHRY and SYGVKD. CDR3 length: 17 amino acids. Trimming cost V 3 bases and J 2 bases; bases outside gene matches: 3. CDR3 in DNA: TGTGCCATCAGTGACCGGACTAGCGGGAGAAACACCGGGGAGCTGTTTTTT. Amino acid sequence: CAISDRTSGRNTGELFF.

The chain carries TRBV4-2 and TRBJ2-2, with D uncertain. Trimming pared 0 bases from V and 3 bases from J, leaving 5 bases between. Looked up from germline, CDR1 is LGHNA and CDR2 is YNFKEQ. The CDR3 is 14 amino acids. The chain's CDR3 is CASSQDTDTGELFF. The CDR3 nucleotides are TGTGCCAGCAGCCAAGATACCGACACCGGGGAGCTGTTTTTT.

V usage is TRBV28 and J usage is TRBJ2-5; 7 positions agree with TRBD1. CDR3 length: 13 residues. Germline values: CDR1 MDHEN, CDR2 SYDVKM. Trimming took 3 bases from V and 4 from J; bases not matched to a gene: 2. CDR3 protein: CASSFTGVETQYF. In DNA, the CDR3 is TGTGCCAGCAGTTTTACAGGGGTAGAGACCCAGTACTTC.

CDR3 nucleotides: TGTGCCAGCTCACCCCAAGACAGCCTCTACAATGAGCAGTTCTTC. Its protein is CASSPQDSLYNEQFF. This chain joins TRBV18 and TRBJ2-1, with D possibly matching TRBD1 (5 bases). The CDR3 length is 15 residues. CDR1 and CDR2 (germline): KGHSH, LQKENI. V gave up 3 bases and J gave up 3 bases, with 12 bases separating them.

This clone was observed a handful of times. This rearrangement joins TRBV3-1 (or the pseudogene TRBV3-2) to TRBJ1-2; D remains unclear. This CDR3 is built from 15 residues. Germline V gene data show CDR1 as LGHDT and CDR2 as YNNKEL (reference sequence). Trimming cost V 2 bases and J 4 bases, with 14 bases left between them. CDR3 nucleotides: TGTGCCAGCAGCCAAAGTAGGCTCCCTGGCTATGGCTACACCTTC. Translating it yields CASSQSRLPGYGYTF.

This clone came up a few times. The CDR3 loop is CAWSPRRGEQYF. For the CDR3, the DNA is TGTGCCTGGAGTCCCCGCCGCGGGGAGCAGTACTTC. The V gene is TRBV30, the J gene TRBJ2-7; perhaps TRBD2 as D (5 bases). Per germline, CDR1 GTSNPN and CDR2 SVGIG (reference sequence). The CDR3 length is 12 residues. Trimming removed 2 bases from V and 7 bases from J, with 12 bases in between.

The chain has TRBV6-5 and TRBJ1-4; D might be TRBD1 (6 bases). V was clipped by 5 bases and J by 3 bases, with 13 bases between them. This CDR3 spans 15 amino acids. Germline assignment: CDR1 MNHEY and CDR2 SVGAGI. This chain's CDR3 is CASSRLGGSNEKLFF. The CDR3 bases are TGTGCCAGCAGTCGTCTCGGGGGCTCTAATGAAAAACTGTTTTTT.

The rearrangement joins TRBV5-1 to TRBJ2-2; perhaps TRBD2 as D (5 bases). Trimming stripped 9 bases from V and 3 bases from J, with 21 bases between. The CDR3 has 16 amino acids. The germline V gene has CDR1 SGHRS and CDR2 YFSETQ. CDR3 sequence reads: CATQWIRGRDTGELFF. The CDR3 DNA reads TGCGCCACCCAGTGGATTCGGGGTAGGGACACCGGGGAGCTGTTTTTT.

The rearrangement links TRBV4-3 to TRBJ2-7; possibly TRBD1 or TRBD2 for D (5 bases each). The ends were cut back, 0 bases at V and 6 bases at J, with 15 bases in the middle. Germline assignment: CDR1 LGHNA and CDR2 YSLEER. The CDR3 is made up of 15 amino acids. The CDR3, as DNA: TGCGCCAGCAGCCAAGATCGGGCCGCGAGGGGCGAGCAGTACTTC. Protein: CASSQDRAARGEQYF.

V usage is TRBV9 and J usage is TRBJ2-7; D gene ambiguous. This CDR3 spans 14 amino acids. Between the trimmed V and J ends, which lost 0 bases and 4 bases, there was a span of 11 bases. The germline V gene has CDR1 SGDLS and CDR2 YYNGEE. DNA of the CDR3: TGTGCCAGCAGCGTAGCTGACTCCGGGTACGAGCAGTACTTC. Translating gives CASSVADSGYEQYF.

This chain uses TRBV6-2 or TRBV6-3 with TRBJ2-5, with D tentatively TRBD1 or TRBD2 (5 bases each). The CDR3 totals 12 residues. Germline V lookup: CDR1 MNHEY, CDR2 SVGEGT. The germline V and J ends were trimmed by 7 bases and 7 bases, with 13 bases remaining between them. DNA for the CDR3: TGTGCCAGCACCCCGAGGGGTGGGACCCAGTACTTC. Translated, it gives CASTPRGGTQYF.

The gene calls are TRBV29-1 and TRBJ1-2; 9 bases match TRBD1. CDR1 is SQVTM and CDR2 is ANQGSEA in the germline V gene. The ends lost 6 bases at V and 7 bases at J; junction bases unmatched: 9. This CDR3 has 13 amino acids. The CDR3 DNA reads as TGCAGCGTCTCCCGGGACAGGGTCCTTGGCTACACCTTC. Translating it yields CSVSRDRVLGYTF.

V is TRBV5-1 and J is TRBJ2-1; TRBD2 matches at 12 bases. The CDR3 consists of 16 residues. Unmatched junction bases numbered 4, after V lost 5 bases and J lost 1 base. Germline CDR1 SGHRS, CDR2 YFSETQ. This CDR3 is CASSSLAGGSYNEQFF. The CDR3 DNA sequence: TGCGCCAGCAGTTCACTAGCGGGGGGTTCCTACAATGAGCAGTTCTTC.

The rearrangement joins TRBV11-2 to TRBJ1-2, with D maybe TRBD1 (5 bases). The ends were cut back, 5 bases at V and 4 bases at J, with 11 bases in the middle. Germline V gene sequence: CDR1 SGHAT, CDR2 FQNNGV. The CDR3 loop spans 13 amino acids. The CDR3 is CASSPQVLYGYTF. CDR3 in DNA: TGTGCCAGCAGCCCACAGGTTCTCTATGGCTACACCTTC.

The chain employs TRBV7-3 and TRBJ2-1, with D uncertain. Trimming shortened V by 3 bases and J by 8 bases, and 11 bases separated the two germline ends. This CDR3 comprises 13 residues. Germline values: CDR1 SGHTA, CDR2 FQGTGA. This CDR3 is CASSFRPRDEQFF. CDR3 nucleotide sequence: TGTGCCAGCAGCTTCCGCCCCCGCGATGAGCAGTTCTTC.

This clone was seen a handful of times. The chain's CDR3 is CASSLFGWSTLEAFF. CDR3 nucleotides: TGTGCCAGCAGTTTATTCGGTTGGTCGACACTTGAAGCTTTCTTT. This chain connects TRBV28 to TRBJ1-1; D is unresolved. Germline V CDR1 and CDR2: MDHEN, SYDVKM. V dropped 1 base and J dropped 7 bases, with 16 bases sitting between them. The CDR3 spans 15 residues.

The genes are TRBV4-3 and TRBJ1-2; 7 bases line up with TRBD1. Germline V gene data show CDR1 as LGHNA and CDR2 as YSLEER. The CDR3 has 16 residues. The V gene end was trimmed by 1 base and the J gene end by 2 bases; junction bases not matched to a gene: 7. This chain's CDR3 is CASSQATGSSNYGYTF. The CDR3 bases are TGCGCCAGCAGCCAAGCGACAGGGAGTTCCAACTATGGCTACACCTTC.

The V call is TRBV28, the J call TRBJ1-4; D remains unclear. Germline CDR1 is MDHEN and CDR2 is SYDVKM. V was cut by 2 bases and J by 3 bases, with 1 base left in between. The CDR3 spans 12 residues. The CDR3: CASSLPNEKLFF. The CDR3 coding sequence is TGTGCCAGCAGTTTACCTAATGAAAAACTGTTTTTT.